This TCR beta chain was sequenced during a study of T-cell memory formation after mild COVID-19. From 5'RACE with constant-segment primers came TCR alpha and TCR beta cDNA libraries that carried sample barcodes and UMIs. TCRdb ran MiXCR on the 5' RACE reads and lists one entry per CDR3 protein. The sample shows 240,000 or so distinct CDR3 sequences, over 9% of them seen only once. With respect to this clonotype: The antigen is unknown.

Study outcomes and limitations: Whether day 37 second-wave clones are SARS-CoV-2-specific was not confirmed. Clones shrinking from day 15 to 85 showed even CD4/CD8 mixes; later expanders tilted CD4+. A subset of responding clones appeared in pre-infection memory, suggesting cross-reactive memory joined.

Germline loops: CDR1 SEHNR, CDR2 FQNEAQ (reference sequence). The CDR3 is 18 residues long. V lost 2 bases and J lost 0; bases outside the gene matches: 7. The sequenced sample was PBMCs or a T cell subset sorted from them (not recorded which). This chain uses TRBV7-9 with TRBJ2-2; 9 bases align to TRBD1. This TCR came from a young man who had mild COVID-19 (a few samples of this study predate the infection). Cell type and time point are not known. CDR3 nucleotides: TGTGCCAGCAGCTTACCAGGGACAGGGAGCTCGAACACCGGGGAGCTGTTTTTT. As protein: CASSLPGTGSSNTGELFF.